This T cell receptor (beta chain) comes out of a study of cytomegalovirus exposure and HLA in healthy donors. Study in general: As an earlier analysis found, some 170 million T cells yielded about 120 million unique TCR beta sequences.

Study findings and constraints: A few chains tied to CMV proved CMV antigen-specific in vitro.

As concerns this clone: Its specificity is unknown.

Researchers ran the PCR with 60 Vbeta and 13 Jbeta primers. This table comes from immunoSEQ multiplex PCR, and its TCRdb copy is limited to in-frame clones, with some not included. The sample includes 200,000 to 250,000 clones, around 80% of them seen just once. V gave up 4 bases and J gave up 0 bases, with 10 bases separating them. The CDR3 runs 14 residues. The germline V gene encodes CDR1 SQVTM and CDR2 ANQGSEA. J is TRBJ1-5 and V is TRBV29-1, with TRBD1 as a possible D gene (5 bases). This TCR was sampled from a man aged 18 to 29 in good health and CMV-seronegative. Material for sequencing was PBMCs. As DNA, the CDR3 is TGCAGCGTTGGGGGGGGATATAGCAATCAGCCCCAGCATTTT. Amino acids: CSVGGGYSNQPQHF.